The 17 T cell receptor beta chains in this list originate from one sample, sequenced in a study of blood T cell repertoires in COVID-19. The data were produced by immunoSEQ multiplex PCR, yet TCRdb's version contains in-frame clones alone and is incomplete. Of some 66,000 clones listed, about 94% are singletons. The sample consisted of peripheral blood. The receptor set was obtained from a man between 65 and 79 years old with active COVID-19.

The V and J genes are TRBV5-1 and TRBJ1-5; D not resolved. The CDR3 is made up of 14 amino acids. The V end lost 0 bases, the J end lost 4 bases, and 8 bases lay between the germline ends. Germline CDR1 is SGHRS and CDR2 is YFSETQ. CDR3 nucleotides: TGCGCCAGCAGCTTGGCTGGAGGGAATCAGCCCCAGCATTTT. This sequence encodes CASSLAGGNQPQHF.

This chain connects TRBV13 to TRBJ2-6; D remains unclear. CDR1 and CDR2 from the germline V gene are PRHDT and FYEKMQ (reference sequence). CDR3 size: 20 residues. Trimming took off 5 bases at V and 2 bases at J, with 25 bases between the two ends. In nucleotides, the CDR3 is TGTGCCAGCAGCCAAACCATTGTCAGCGTAAATAGAACTGGGGCCAACGTCCTGACTTTC. Translation: CASSQTIVSVNRTGANVLTF. Drawing the rest from reference TRBV13 and TRBJ2-6, the complete variable domain is AAGVIQSPRHLIKEKRETATLKCYPIPRHDTVYWYQQGPGQDPQFLISFYEKMQSDKGSIPDRFSAQQFSDYHSELNMSSLELGDSALYFCASSQTIVSVNRTGANVLTFGAGSRLTVL.

The V gene is TRBV29-1, the J gene TRBJ2-3; 8 nucleotides align to TRBD2. The J segment lost 4 bases and the V segment lost 3 bases, leaving 6 bases of the junction unmatched. Germline loops: CDR1 SQVTM, CDR2 ANQGSEA. The CDR3 length is 14 residues. CDR3 coding DNA: TGCAGCGTTGAGGTATACGGGAGGGCAGATACGCAGTATTTT. Residues: CSVEVYGRADTQYF.

The chain joins TRBV12-3 or TRBV12-4 to TRBJ1-5; D is uncertain. This CDR3 spans 12 amino acids. Trimming cost V 2 bases and J 9 bases, with 8 bases left between them. In DNA form, the CDR3 reads TGTGCCAGCAGTTTACCCAGTATGCCCCAGCATTTT. Encoded protein: CASSLPSMPQHF.

The rearrangement links TRBV5-1 to TRBJ2-7; 7 positions agree with TRBD2. Germline loops: CDR1 SGHRS, CDR2 YFSETQ. The junction had 6 bases not matched to a gene; V was cut back by 5 bases and J by 4 bases. The CDR3 extends over 13 amino acids. CDR3 in DNA: TGCGCCAGCAGTCCAGGCGGGGGATACGAGCAGTACTTC. Translated, it gives CASSPGGGYEQYF.

The V gene is TRBV10-3, the J gene TRBJ2-3; maybe TRBD1 (6 bases). The CDR3 length is 15 residues. Germline CDR1 reads ENHRY; CDR2 reads SYGVKD. With 0 bases removed from V and 3 bases from J, the gap between germline ends came to 10 bases. CDR3 coding DNA: TGTGCCATCAGTGAGTCGAGGGGGTCGACAGATACGCAGTATTTT. Protein sequence: CAISESRGSTDTQYF.

This clone was seen more than once but under ten times. The chain uses TRBV6-6 and TRBJ2-7; TRBD1 matches 8 bases. The CDR3 contains 13 residues. V was clipped by 11 bases and J by 2 bases; unmatched bases: 8. CDR1 and CDR2 (germline): MNHNY, SVGAGI (reference sequence). The CDR3 DNA reads as TGTGCCGGCGGCGCAGGGGGCGCCTACGAGCAGTACTTC. Protein: CAGGAGGAYEQYF.

The rearrangement uses TRBV6-6 and TRBJ1-1; the D gene is possibly TRBD1 (5 bases). Germline V gene lookup returns CDR1 MNHNY and CDR2 SVGAGI (reference sequence). Trimming left V 6 bases short and J 4 bases short, with 12 bases between. CDR3 length: 13 amino acids. In DNA, the CDR3 is TGTGCCAGCAGATGGACACTCGGCACTGAAGCTTTCTTT. It yields the protein CASRWTLGTEAFF.

The chain carries TRBV11-3 and TRBJ1-2; 7 nucleotides match TRBD1. Losses at the gene ends were 4 bases for V and 7 bases for J; bases not matched to a gene: 9. CDR1 SGHNT and CDR2 YENEEA come from the germline V gene. This CDR3 region has 14 residues. DNA for the CDR3: TGTGCCAGCAGCTCGGCTCGGGACAGATCTGGCTACACCTTC. It is translated as CASSSARDRSGYTF.

CDR3: CASSQDPGQNQPQHF. CDR3 DNA: TGTGCCAGCAGCCAAGACCCTGGCCAGAATCAGCCCCAGCATTTT. The chain joins TRBV4-2 to TRBJ1-5; D unresolved. The CDR3 is made up of 15 amino acids. Germline V lookup: CDR1 LGHNA, CDR2 YNFKEQ. Trimming pared 0 bases from V and 4 bases from J, leaving 10 bases between.

The J gene is TRBJ1-4, the V gene TRBV5-5; D is uncertain. Trimming left V 0 bases short and J 4 bases short, with 13 bases between. Per the germline V gene, CDR1 is SGHKS and CDR2 is YYEKEE (reference sequence). The CDR3 is made up of 16 amino acids. As DNA, the CDR3 is TGTGCCAGCAGCTTGGCGAGCGGGCTCGGTAATGAAAAACTGTTTTTT. It yields the protein CASSLASGLGNEKLFF.

This chain links TRBV18 with TRBJ1-2; D is unclear. Germline V lookup: CDR1 KGHSH, CDR2 LQKENI. Trimming removed 3 bases from V and 4 bases from J, with 12 bases in between. The CDR3 runs to 14 residues. This chain's CDR3 is CASSPSGSRYGYTF. The CDR3 DNA reads TGTGCCAGCTCACCCTCGGGGTCTCGCTATGGCTACACCTTC. Drawing the rest from reference TRBV18 and TRBJ1-2, the complete variable domain is NAGVMQNPRHLVRRRGQEARLRCSPMKGHSHVYWYRQLPEEGLKFMVYLQKENIIDESGMPKERFSAEFPKEGPSILRIQQVVRGDSAAYFCASSPSGSRYGYTFGSGTRLTVV.

The chain recombines TRBV6-2 or TRBV6-3 with TRBJ2-5, with D perhaps TRBD2 (7 bases). The CDR3 covers 18 residues. The V gene lost 3 bases and the J gene lost 4 bases, with 24 bases spanning the gap. Germline lookup yields CDR1 MNHEY and CDR2 SVGEGT. The CDR3 loop reads CASSYTSSYLGGPETQYF. The CDR3 DNA reads as TGTGCCAGCAGTTATACATCCTCTTACCTCGGGGGGCCAGAGACCCAGTACTTC.

The rearrangement joins TRBV18 to TRBJ2-5, with 9 bases aligning to TRBD1. From germline, CDR1 is KGHSH and CDR2 LQKENI. Trimming at V came to 6 bases and at J to 5 bases, leaving 10 bases not matched to a gene. The CDR3 has 15 residues. CDR3: CASSRRQGGSETQYF. CDR3 in DNA: TGTGCCAGCTCTCGTAGACAGGGGGGATCCGAGACCCAGTACTTC.

The chain is built from TRBV5-1 and TRBJ2-3, with TRBD2 as a possible D gene (6 bases). The CDR3 has 15 residues. V gave up 6 bases and J gave up 2 bases, with 16 bases separating them. Per germline, CDR1 SGHRS and CDR2 YFSETQ. CDR3 in DNA: TGCGCCAGCACCCGAACAGCGGGCCTCACAGATACGCAGTATTTT. It is translated as CASTRTAGLTDTQYF.

The V gene is TRBV19, the J gene TRBJ2-2; the match to TRBD2 covers 9 bases. The CDR3 consists of 15 residues. Per the germline V gene, CDR1 is LNHDA and CDR2 is SQIVND (reference sequence). V lost 5 bases and J lost 1; bases outside the gene matches: 2. The CDR3 protein is CASSGSGGNTGELFF. For the CDR3, the DNA is TGTGCCAGTAGTGGTAGCGGGGGGAACACCGGGGAGCTGTTTTTT.

The gene calls are TRBV19 and TRBJ2-3, with 8 nucleotides matching TRBD1. CDR1 is LNHDA, CDR2 SQIVND, per germline (reference sequence). The V and J ends lost 5 bases and 0 bases, in that order; junction bases with no gene match: 4. The CDR3 length is 15 residues. The CDR3 sequence: CASSSRGLSTDTQYF. DNA of the CDR3: TGTGCCAGTAGTTCCAGGGGGCTTAGCACAGATACGCAGTATTTT.